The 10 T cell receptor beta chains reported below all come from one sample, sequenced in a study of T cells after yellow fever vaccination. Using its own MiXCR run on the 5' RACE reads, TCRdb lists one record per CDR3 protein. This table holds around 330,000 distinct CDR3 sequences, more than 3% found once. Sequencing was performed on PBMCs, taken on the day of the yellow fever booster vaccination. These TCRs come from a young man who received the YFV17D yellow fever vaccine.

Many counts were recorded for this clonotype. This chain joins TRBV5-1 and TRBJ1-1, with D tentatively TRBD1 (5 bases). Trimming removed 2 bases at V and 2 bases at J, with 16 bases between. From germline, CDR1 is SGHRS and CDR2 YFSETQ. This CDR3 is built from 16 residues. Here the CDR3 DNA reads TGCGCCAGCAGCTTTGGTGACAGAGAGCTCAACACTGAAGCTTTCTTT. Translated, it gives CASSFGDRELNTEAFF.

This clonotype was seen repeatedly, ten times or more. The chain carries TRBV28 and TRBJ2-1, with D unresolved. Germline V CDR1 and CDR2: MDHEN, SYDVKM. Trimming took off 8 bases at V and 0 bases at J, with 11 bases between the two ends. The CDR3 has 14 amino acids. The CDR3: CASVPSSSYNEQFF. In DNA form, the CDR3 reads TGTGCCAGCGTGCCGTCGAGCTCCTACAATGAGCAGTTCTTC.

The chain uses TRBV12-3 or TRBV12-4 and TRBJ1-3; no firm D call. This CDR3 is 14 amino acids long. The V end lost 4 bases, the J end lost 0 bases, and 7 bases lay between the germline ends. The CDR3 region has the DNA TGTGCCAGCAGTTCGAGTCGCTCTGGAAACACCATATATTTT. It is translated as CASSSSRSGNTIYF.

The CDR3 here is CASSYSASGVETQYF. Here the CDR3 DNA reads TGTGCCAGCAGTTACTCCGCGAGCGGGGTAGAGACCCAGTACTTC. V is TRBV6-2 or TRBV6-3 and J is TRBJ2-5; TRBD2 agrees at 7 bases. The germline V gene has CDR1 MNHEY and CDR2 SVGEGT. This CDR3 region has 15 residues. Trimming took 0 bases from V and 4 from J; bases not matched to a gene: 5.

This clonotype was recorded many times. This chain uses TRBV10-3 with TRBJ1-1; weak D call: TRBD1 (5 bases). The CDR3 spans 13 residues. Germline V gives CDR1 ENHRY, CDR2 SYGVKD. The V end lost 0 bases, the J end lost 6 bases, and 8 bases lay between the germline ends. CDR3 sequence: CAISESWGSEAFF. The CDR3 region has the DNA TGTGCCATCAGTGAGTCATGGGGCTCTGAAGCTTTCTTT.

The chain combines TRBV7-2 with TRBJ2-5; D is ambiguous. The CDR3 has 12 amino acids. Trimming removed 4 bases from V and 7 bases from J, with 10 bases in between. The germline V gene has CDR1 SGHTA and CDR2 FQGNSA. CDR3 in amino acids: CASSYPPGTQYF. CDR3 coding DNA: TGTGCCAGCAGCTATCCCCCCGGGACCCAGTACTTC.

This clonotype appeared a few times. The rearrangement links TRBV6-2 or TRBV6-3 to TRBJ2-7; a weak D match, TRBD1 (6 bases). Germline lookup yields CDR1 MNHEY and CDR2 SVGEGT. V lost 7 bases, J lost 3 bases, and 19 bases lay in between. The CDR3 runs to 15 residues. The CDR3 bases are TGTGCCAGCACCAAGTCACAGGGAATCAACTACGAGCAGTACGTC. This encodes CASTKSQGINYEQYV.

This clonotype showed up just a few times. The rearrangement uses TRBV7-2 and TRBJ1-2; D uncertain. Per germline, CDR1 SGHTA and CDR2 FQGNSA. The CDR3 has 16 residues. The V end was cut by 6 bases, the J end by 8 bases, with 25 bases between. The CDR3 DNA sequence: TGTGCCAGCAGACCCCCCCTGGTCGATCTCGGCGGGGGCTACACCTTC. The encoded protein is CASRPPLVDLGGGYTF.

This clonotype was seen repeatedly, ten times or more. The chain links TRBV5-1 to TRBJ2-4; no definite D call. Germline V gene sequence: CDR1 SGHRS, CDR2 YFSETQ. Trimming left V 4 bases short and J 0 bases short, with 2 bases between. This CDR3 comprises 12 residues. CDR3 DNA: TGCGCCAGCAGCGAAGCCAAAAACATTCAGTACTTC. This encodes CASSEAKNIQYF.

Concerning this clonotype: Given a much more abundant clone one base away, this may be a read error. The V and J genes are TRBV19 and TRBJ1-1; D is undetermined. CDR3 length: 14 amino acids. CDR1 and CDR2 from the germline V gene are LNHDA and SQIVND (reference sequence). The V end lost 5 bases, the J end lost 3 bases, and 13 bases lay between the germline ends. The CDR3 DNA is TGTGCCAGTAGTCCCCGGGGAATGGACACTGAAGCTTTCTTT. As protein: CASSPRGMDTEAFF.